One and the same sample provided the 19 T cell receptor beta chains below, sequenced in a study of blood T cell repertoires in COVID-19. Method: immunoSEQ multiplex PCR; TCRdb's copy keeps in-frame clones and lacks some. The repertoire consists of around 140,000 clones, with 75% to 90% occurring once and the leading ten covering around 4.2%. Sequencing input: PBMCs or T cells enriched from blood (not recorded which). The receptors were gathered from a man aged 50 or older who had recovered from COVID-19.

As regards this clone: Other DNA sequences in this specimen translate into the identical CDR3. This rearrangement joins TRBV3-1 (or the pseudogene TRBV3-2) to TRBJ2-7; 7 bases fit TRBD2. Trimming cost V 4 bases and J 4 bases; bases outside gene matches: 7. Per the germline V gene, CDR1 is LGHDT and CDR2 is YNNKEL (reference sequence). The CDR3 is 14 residues long. CDR3 protein: CASSPGRPPYEQYF. In DNA form, the CDR3 reads TGTGCCAGCAGCCCCGGGAGGCCGCCATACGAGCAGTACTTC.

The genes are TRBV11-3 and TRBJ2-2; TRBD1 matches at 7 bases. The CDR3 runs to 14 residues. V was pared by 1 base and J by 6 bases, with 2 bases of the junction left unmatched. The germline gives CDR1 SGHNT, CDR2 YENEEA. In DNA, the CDR3 is TGTGCCAGCAGCTTAGCGACAGGGTCCGGGGAGCTGTTTTTT. It yields the protein CASSLATGSGELFF.

The chain recombines TRBV2 with TRBJ2-5, with 10 bases that match TRBD1. The germline V gene encodes CDR1 SNHLY and CDR2 FYNNEI. The junction had 3 bases not matched to a gene; V was cut back by 6 bases and J by 2 bases. The CDR3 is 14 amino acids. CDR3 sequence (DNA): TGTGCCAGCAGCCTGGACAGGGGGCAAGAGACCCAGTACTTC. This encodes CASSLDRGQETQYF.

The chain joins TRBV24-1 to TRBJ2-3, with 11 bases lining up with TRBD2. V lost 1 base and J lost 3; bases outside the gene matches: 5. In germline, CDR1 is KGHDR, CDR2 SFDVKD. The CDR3 sequence is 17 residues long. CDR3 amino acids: CATSDFPSGRFTDTQYF. Here the CDR3 DNA reads TGTGCCACCAGTGATTTTCCTAGCGGGAGGTTTACAGATACGCAGTATTTT.

The V call is TRBV20-1, the J call TRBJ2-3; D is unresolved. The CDR3 runs 11 residues. Germline assignment: CDR1 DFQATT and CDR2 SNEGSKA (reference sequence). V lost 7 bases and J 5 bases, leaving 10 bases between the germline ends. In DNA form, the CDR3 reads TGCAGTGTAAGAGTGCTAGATACGCAGTATTTT. As protein: CSVRVLDTQYF.

The gene calls are TRBV5-1 and TRBJ2-5; D is uncertain. V lost 1 base and J lost 0, with 7 bases in between. The CDR3 length is 14 residues. In germline, CDR1 is SGHRS, CDR2 YFSETQ. CDR3 protein: CASSLRDNQETQYF. Written as DNA, the CDR3 is TGCGCCAGCAGCTTGCGAGACAACCAAGAGACCCAGTACTTC.

The rearrangement uses TRBV29-1 and TRBJ1-1; 7 bases are a match to TRBD1. Germline values: CDR1 SQVTM, CDR2 ANQGSEA. The CDR3 has 13 residues. Trimming at V came to 3 bases and at J to 11 bases, leaving 12 bases not matched to a gene. CDR3 nucleotide sequence: TGCAGCGTTGAGCCCCACCGGGACAGTTACGCTTTCTTT. As protein: CSVEPHRDSYAFF.

This sequence joins TRBV12-3 or TRBV12-4 and TRBJ2-7, with a tentative D call TRBD1 (5 bases). Between the trimmed V and J ends, which lost 5 bases and 1 base, there was a span of 9 bases. This CDR3 has 13 residues. DNA of the CDR3: TGTGCCAGCAGTCAGCAGGGTTCCTACGAGCAGTACTTC. This gives the protein CASSQQGSYEQYF.

The J gene is TRBJ1-1, the V gene TRBV7-2; the match to TRBD1 covers 7 bases. Germline assignment: CDR1 SGHTA and CDR2 FQGNSA. V lost 5 bases to trimming and J lost 4 bases; unmatched junction nucleotides: 10. The CDR3 is made up of 15 amino acids. CDR3 protein: CASSLGQGESTEAFF. CDR3 bases: TGTGCCAGCAGCCTGGGCCAGGGGGAGAGCACTGAAGCTTTCTTT.

Only one count was recorded for this clone. The gene calls are TRBV19 and TRBJ1-5; 7 bases match TRBD1. After removal of 8 bases from V and 4 bases from J, the junction contained 11 bases not matched to a gene. CDR1 and CDR2 (germline): LNHDA, SQIVND (reference sequence). The CDR3 extends over 15 amino acids. The CDR3 spells CASHLRSGGNQPQHF. DNA for the CDR3: TGTGCCAGTCACCTTCGATCAGGGGGAAATCAGCCCCAGCATTTT.

V and J are TRBV18 and TRBJ1-3; D possibly corresponds to TRBD1 (5 bases). The CDR3 runs to 17 residues. In germline, CDR1 is KGHSH, CDR2 LQKENI. The V gene lost 2 bases and the J gene lost 4 bases, with 18 bases spanning the gap. CDR3 DNA: TGTGCCAGCTCACCAGCGCCGAAGGGGCTAACAGGAAACACCATATATTTT. This encodes CASSPAPKGLTGNTIYF.

The chain recombines TRBV11-2 with TRBJ1-2, with a tentative D call TRBD1 (5 bases). The germline V gene encodes CDR1 SGHAT and CDR2 FQNNGV. Trimming shortened V by 3 bases and J by 4 bases, and 9 bases separated the two germline ends. The CDR3 spans 13 residues. CDR3 nucleotide sequence: TGTGCCAGCAGCTTCAGGGATCCCTATGGCTACACCTTC. As protein: CASSFRDPYGYTF. The whole variable domain, filled in from reference TRBV11-2 and TRBJ1-2, reads EAGVAQSPRYKIIEKRQSVAFWCNPISGHATLYWYQQILGQGPKLLIQFQNNGVVDDSQLPKDRFSAERLKGVDSTLKIQPAKLEDSAVYLCASSFRDPYGYTFGSGTRLTVV.

This clone was seen a handful of times. J is TRBJ2-3 and V is TRBV9; D might be TRBD2 (6 bases). The CDR3 totals 14 residues. The germline V gene encodes CDR1 SGDLS and CDR2 YYNGEE. V lost 5 bases, J lost 2 bases, and 12 bases lay in between. As DNA, the CDR3 is TGTGCCAGCAGTAGAGGACTAAACACAGATACGCAGTATTTT. It codes for CASSRGLNTDTQYF. The variable domain in full, completed from reference TRBV9 and TRBJ2-3, reads DSGVTQTPKHLITATGQRVTLRCSPRSGDLSVYWYQQSLDQGLQFLIQYYNGEERAKGNILERFSAQQFPDLHSELNLSSLELGDSALYFCASSRGLNTDTQYFGPGTRLTVL.

The chain is built from TRBV5-6 and TRBJ2-3; D unresolved. CDR3 size: 15 residues. Deletions cut 0 bases from V and 3 bases from J, with 11 bases between. Per the germline V gene, CDR1 is SGHDT and CDR2 is YYEEEE. This CDR3 reads CASSLGALETDTQYF. CDR3 coding DNA: TGTGCCAGCAGCTTGGGGGCTCTTGAGACAGATACGCAGTATTTT. Complete variable domain (other parts from reference TRBV5-6 and TRBJ2-3): DAGVTQSPTHLIKTRGQQVTLRCSPKSGHDTVSWYQQALGQGPQFIFQYYEEEERQRGNFPDRFSGHQFPNYSSELNVNALLLGDSALYLCASSLGALETDTQYFGPGTRLTVL.

This clone appeared a single time. The V and J genes are TRBV19 and TRBJ1-1; D gene ambiguous. The V end was cut by 3 bases, the J end by 2 bases, with 7 bases between. CDR3 length: 13 amino acids. Germline loops: CDR1 LNHDA, CDR2 SQIVND (reference sequence). CDR3 amino acids: CASSIPGNTEAFF. CDR3 nucleotide sequence: TGTGCCAGTAGTATTCCGGGAAACACTGAAGCTTTCTTT.

The V call is TRBV7-9, the J call TRBJ2-2; a weak D match, TRBD1 (6 bases). V lost 1 base and J 4 bases, leaving 13 bases between the germline ends. The CDR3 has 16 amino acids. The germline V gene encodes CDR1 SEHNR and CDR2 FQNEAQ (reference sequence). In DNA form, the CDR3 reads TGTGCCAGCAGCTTAGACCTAGGACAGTCCACCGGGGAGCTGTTTTTT. Residues: CASSLDLGQSTGELFF.

V usage is TRBV6-6 and J usage is TRBJ1-5; D gene unclear. The germline V gene has CDR1 MNHNY and CDR2 SVGAGI (reference sequence). The V end lost 1 base, the J end lost 2 bases, and 12 bases lay between the germline ends. The CDR3 runs to 16 residues. CDR3 DNA: TGTGCCAGCAGTTACTTACTGCGGGCTGGCAATCAGCCCCAGCATTTT. This gives the protein CASSYLLRAGNQPQHF.

CDR3 sequence reads: CASGEQGVPDTQYF. Here the CDR3 DNA reads TGTGCCAGTGGAGAACAGGGTGTCCCAGATACGCAGTATTTT. The chain links TRBV28 to TRBJ2-3, with a tentative D call TRBD1 (6 bases). The germline V and J ends were trimmed by 9 bases and 4 bases, with 17 bases remaining between them. Germline CDR1 MDHEN, CDR2 SYDVKM. The CDR3 length is 14 residues. Looking up the rest from reference TRBV28 and TRBJ2-3 gives the full variable domain: DVKVTQSSRYLVKRTGEKVFLECVQDMDHENMFWYRQDPGLGLRLIYFSYDVKMKEKGDIPEGYSVSREKKERFSLILESASTNQTSMYLCASGEQGVPDTQYFGPGTRLTVL.

This chain links TRBV5-1 with TRBJ1-1; TRBD1 is a possible D gene (5 bases). With 0 bases removed from V and 0 bases from J, the gap between germline ends came to 15 bases. Germline V gene lookup returns CDR1 SGHRS and CDR2 YFSETQ. The CDR3 spans 17 residues. For the CDR3, the DNA is TGCGCCAGCAGCTTGGGTGGGGCTAATTTCATGAACACTGAAGCTTTCTTT. Translating it yields CASSLGGANFMNTEAFF.